This T cell receptor beta chain was captured in a study of blood T cell repertoires in COVID-19 (dated by TCRdb to the early 2020s). For the study in its entirety: Samples from collaborators originated in the United States, Italy and Spain and spanned both the acute and convalescent phases of COVID-19. The material from the prospective study consisted of cDNA or gDNA derived from T cells, B-cell-depleted T cells, or PBMCs. Deeply sampled blood TCRbeta repertoires from subjects exposed to, actively infected with, or recovered from COVID-19 were included in the dataset. The repertoires were released in a freely available public database intended as a resource for research on the immune response to SARS-CoV-2. The samples were drawn from two sources: the first 160 participants of the ongoing ImmuneRACE study, and fewer than 1,500 subjects contributed by 6 global collaborators. Nearly every sample came with metadata listing a de-identified subject ID, COVID-19 status, age in years and sex. Where available, HLA class I and class II types were obtained from metadata supplied by the sample provider rather than from assay-based typing.

According to the germline V gene, CDR1 reads MGHRA and CDR2 reads YSYEKL. Germline trimming amounts to 2 bases on V and 3 bases on J, with 3 as the count of junction bases outside the gene matches. Counted from cysteine to phenylalanine, this CDR3 has 15 amino acids. Only CDR3 DNA remains: 45 bases, in frame from the first base. The immunoSEQ Assay, a bias-controlled multiplex PCR, was used to amplify TCRbeta CDR3 regions from genomic DNA. Turning to the authors' computational methods: Within the assay, amplification of reference gene primers was used to estimate how many nucleated cells each sample contained. Sequence reads were collapsed and filtered to measure the absolute abundance of every unique TCRbeta CDR3 rearrangement. Productive Simpson clonality was computed per sample as the square root of Simpson's diversity index over productive rearrangements. In TCRdb, the immuneACCESS table is reduced to in-frame sequences with V and J assigned. These tables do not hold every clone; where another copy was compared, an unresolved V gene accounts for under half, and the others remain unexplained. The D gene and trimming were derived from the DNA, and the V and J assignments and clone size from that table. The sample table shows about 250,000 clones, and about nine tenths are seen once. In total, the top ten clones hold about 1.7% of the sample.

Overall study results and their limits: How much clinical and demographic metadata was included differed by source and by participant, and the metadata was provided uncurated.

In the prospective study, participants were about 18 to 95 years old, resided in about two dozen geographic areas of the United States, and were enrolled through a virtual design. To assign participants to cohorts, the prospective study relied on clinical history that participants themselves reported in a screening survey and a study questionnaire. ImmuneRACE Cohort 3 recovered participants were defined by two consecutive negative NP/OP PCR tests, healthcare professional clearance, or symptom resolution. In the prospective study, whole blood, serum and a nasopharyngeal or oropharyngeal swab were collected from each participant by mobile phlebotomists. Prospective study participants could optionally give additional blood draws and questionnaires over an approximately two-month period. Prospective study blood samples were shipped either frozen or at room temperature before DNA extraction. As to this clone: Its antigen is still unknown. No clone much larger than this one lies a single base away; base qualities are absent.

The receptor's source is a man between 40 and 49 years old who had recovered from COVID-19. Material: PBMCs or T cells enriched from blood (not recorded which). This chain joins TRBV4-1 to TRBJ1-2; 10 junctional bases match TRBD1. The DNA reads TGCGCCAGCAGCCAACCCGGGACAGGGGACTATGGCTACACCTTC. This is translated as CASSQPGTGDYGYTF.